Each of the 21 T cell receptor beta chains below was sequenced from the same sample in a study of blood T cell repertoires in COVID-19. This table comes from immunoSEQ multiplex PCR, and its TCRdb copy is limited to in-frame clones, with some not included. The sample contains roughly 300,000 clones, roughly nine tenths of which appear only once. The sequenced sample was peripheral blood. The receptors shown here come from a woman under 40 with COVID-19, enrolled during active disease.

This sequence joins TRBV7-2 and TRBJ1-5, with D maybe TRBD1 (6 bases). The germline V gene encodes CDR1 SGHTA and CDR2 FQGNSA. This CDR3 has 15 amino acids. V gave up 6 bases and J gave up 4 bases, with 16 bases separating them. The CDR3 coding sequence is TGTGCCAGCAGACAAACCGGGACACCGAATCAGCCCCAGCATTTT. Translation gives CASRQTGTPNQPQHF.

The chain combines TRBV2 with TRBJ2-5; no clear D gene. The CDR3 sequence is 13 residues long. Germline CDR1 SNHLY, CDR2 FYNNEI. V shed 6 bases and J shed 3 bases, with 11 bases lying between them. The CDR3 DNA reads as TGTGCCAGCAGAATTAGTTCGAAAGAGACCCAGTACTTC. It encodes CASRISSKETQYF.

V and J are TRBV27 and TRBJ2-7, with a possible D match to TRBD1 (5 bases). This CDR3 contains 13 residues. Germline V gives CDR1 MNHEY, CDR2 SMNVEV (reference sequence). Trimming cost V 4 bases and J 0 bases, with 7 bases left between them. The CDR3 DNA reads TGTGCCAGCAGTTGGACAAACTCCTACGAGCAGTACTTC. Protein sequence: CASSWTNSYEQYF.

The chain carries TRBV2 and TRBJ2-3, with TRBD1 matching over 9 bases. The length of the CDR3 is 14 residues. After removal of 9 bases from V and 5 bases from J, the junction contained 9 bases not matched to a gene. CDR1 and CDR2 (germline): SNHLY, FYNNEI. The CDR3 coding sequence is TGTGCCAGAGGGACAGGGATTAGGCGAGATACGCAGTATTTT. This gives the protein CARGTGIRRDTQYF.

The chain is built from TRBV4-2 and TRBJ2-1; D is uncertain. The CDR3 loop spans 17 amino acids. Trimming shortened V by 4 bases and J by 0 bases, and 16 bases separated the two germline ends. Germline CDR1 is LGHNA and CDR2 is YNFKEQ. CDR3: CASSPPRLVSSYNEQFF. The DNA for the CDR3 is TGTGCCAGCAGCCCCCCCCGCCTGGTCAGCTCCTACAATGAGCAGTTCTTC.

V and J are TRBV5-1 and TRBJ2-3, with 7 bases fitting TRBD2. V lost 0 bases, J lost 3 bases, and 10 bases stayed unmatched. The CDR3 consists of 17 residues. The germline V gene has CDR1 SGHRS and CDR2 YFSETQ. The CDR3 region is CASSLAASGIKTDTQYF. The CDR3 nucleotides read TGCGCCAGCAGCTTGGCCGCTAGCGGAATAAAGACAGATACGCAGTATTTT.

The rearrangement uses TRBV7-8 and TRBJ1-2; TRBD1 matches 7 bases. The trim removed 5 bases at V and 7 bases at J, leaving 16 bases unmatched. The V gene's germline CDR1 is SGHVS and CDR2 FQNEAQ. The CDR3 has 16 amino acids. The CDR3 reads CASSRPQAQGTGGYTF. CDR3 nucleotides: TGTGCCAGCAGCCGACCCCAGGCACAGGGGACGGGTGGCTACACCTTC.

This chain joins TRBV29-1 and TRBJ2-7; 7 nucleotides align to TRBD1. There are 13 residues in the CDR3. Germline V gives CDR1 SQVTM, CDR2 ANQGSEA. V dropped 7 bases and J dropped 0; count of bases not matched to a gene: 6. The CDR3 spells CSAGQPGSYEQYF. The CDR3 DNA reads TGCAGCGCGGGACAGCCCGGCTCCTACGAGCAGTACTTC.

This sequence joins TRBV20-1 and TRBJ1-2, with D possibly being TRBD1 (5 bases). Germline V gene lookup returns CDR1 DFQATT and CDR2 SNEGSKA (reference sequence). CDR3 size: 12 residues. Between the trimmed V and J ends, which lost 3 bases and 7 bases, there was a span of 12 bases. CDR3 sequence (DNA): TGCAGTGCTAGTGGGGCAGTTGGTGGCTACACCTTC. Its protein is CSASGAVGGYTF.

The gene calls are TRBV10-3 and TRBJ2-1; D perhaps matches TRBD2 (7 bases). This CDR3 contains 15 residues. Germline V CDR1 and CDR2: ENHRY, SYGVKD. The V end lost 8 bases, the J end lost 4 bases, and 18 bases lay between the germline ends. Here the CDR3 reads CAISKGVGGYNEQFF. In DNA form, the CDR3 reads TGTGCCATCTCGAAGGGGGTGGGAGGGTACAATGAGCAGTTCTTC.

The rearrangement links TRBV24-1 to TRBJ2-1; 8 bases align to TRBD1. Germline V gene lookup returns CDR1 KGHDR and CDR2 SFDVKD. The CDR3 length is 16 residues. V dropped 4 bases and J dropped 4; count of bases not matched to a gene: 8. The CDR3 DNA sequence: TGTGCCACCAGTGAAGGGACAGGACTCAAATACAATGAGCAGTTCTTC. It codes for CATSEGTGLKYNEQFF.

V is TRBV7-6 and J is TRBJ1-2; 9 nucleotides agree with TRBD1. V gave up 6 bases and J gave up 8 bases; unmatched junction bases: 10. Looked up from germline, CDR1 is SGHVS and CDR2 is FNYEAQ. This CDR3 is built from 14 residues. The CDR3 reads CASSPDRGLRGYTF. CDR3 coding DNA: TGTGCCAGCAGTCCGGACAGGGGTCTAAGAGGCTACACCTTC. The complete variable domain, with remaining parts taken from reference TRBV7-6 and TRBJ1-2, reads GAGVSQSPRYKVTKRGQDVALRCDPISGHVSLYWYRQALGQGPEFLTYFNYEAQQDKSGLPNDRFSAERPEGSISTLTIQRTEQRDSAMYRCASSPDRGLRGYTFGSGTRLTVV.

The rearrangement uses TRBV6-2 or TRBV6-3 and TRBJ2-3; 10 bases line up with TRBD2. Looked up from germline, CDR1 is MNHEY and CDR2 is SVGEGT. V was clipped by 5 bases and J by 6 bases; unmatched bases: 11. This CDR3 contains 16 residues. The CDR3 DNA is TGTGCCAGCAGTAGGTCCAGCGGGGGGGCATGGGATACGCAGTATTTT. This encodes CASSRSSGGAWDTQYF.

The rearrangement links TRBV6-5 to TRBJ1-2; weak D call: TRBD1 (6 bases). The CDR3 length is 11 residues. V dropped 9 bases and J dropped 6 bases, with 11 bases sitting between them. CDR1 is MNHEY, CDR2 SVGAGI, per germline. CDR3: CARREGDGYTF. The CDR3 DNA reads TGTGCCAGACGGGAGGGGGATGGCTACACCTTC.

This chain joins TRBV4-1 and TRBJ2-7; D unclear. The CDR3 consists of 19 residues. Trimming took 0 bases from V and 7 from J, leaving 28 bases between them. Germline V gene lookup returns CDR1 MGHRA and CDR2 YSYEKL. The CDR3 DNA reads TGCGCCAGCAGCCAAGATCCCCCGGGTGGCGGCCCCCGTTCATGGGAGCAGTACTTC. Translated: CASSQDPPGGGPRSWEQYF.

This clone has more than one count but fewer than ten. The chain links TRBV29-1 to TRBJ2-5; possible D gene TRBD2, 6 bases. The CDR3 has 12 amino acids. Germline V gene lookup returns CDR1 SQVTM and CDR2 ANQGSEA. Trimming removed 2 bases from V and 6 bases from J, with 10 bases in between. The chain's CDR3 is CSVEKGGKTQYF. The CDR3 bases are TGCAGCGTTGAAAAGGGCGGGAAGACCCAGTACTTC.

V is TRBV19 and J is TRBJ1-1; a weak D match, TRBD1 (5 bases). With 10 bases removed from V and 0 bases from J, the gap between germline ends came to 12 bases. Germline loops: CDR1 LNHDA, CDR2 SQIVND (reference sequence). The CDR3 is 13 amino acids. The CDR3 sequence is CATSDTMNTEAFF. The CDR3 bases are TGTGCCACCTCGGACACCATGAACACTGAAGCTTTCTTT. Together with reference TRBV19 and TRBJ1-1, the CDR3 gives the full variable domain: DGGITQSPKYLFRKEGQNVTLSCEQNLNHDAMYWYRQDPGQGLRLIYYSQIVNDFQKGDIAEGYSVSREKKESFPLTVTSAQKNPTAFYLCATSDTMNTEAFFGQGTRLTVV.

The J gene is TRBJ1-1, the V gene TRBV10-3, with TRBD1 matching 7 bases. The length of the CDR3 is 14 residues. Germline trimming cut 2 bases from V and 6 bases from J; bases unmatched to any gene: 6. Germline V CDR1 and CDR2: ENHRY, SYGVKD. In DNA, the CDR3 is TGTGCCATCAGTGAGGACAGGGACGTTCCTGAAGCTTTCTTT. Amino acids: CAISEDRDVPEAFF.

The chain carries TRBV7-6 and TRBJ2-5; 8 bases align to TRBD1. Germline values: CDR1 SGHVS, CDR2 FNYEAQ. This CDR3 region has 16 residues. The trim removed 1 base at V and 2 bases at J, leaving 6 bases unmatched. The CDR3 DNA reads as TGTGCCAGCAGCTTAGTTCGGGGGACAGGACAAGAGACCCAGTACTTC. Amino acids: CASSLVRGTGQETQYF. The variable domain in full, with the rest retrieved from reference TRBV7-6 and TRBJ2-5, is GAGVSQSPRYKVTKRGQDVALRCDPISGHVSLYWYRQALGQGPEFLTYFNYEAQQDKSGLPNDRFSAERPEGSISTLTIQRTEQRDSAMYRCASSLVRGTGQETQYFGPGTRLLVL.

The chain has TRBV3-1 (or the pseudogene TRBV3-2) and TRBJ2-1; no clear D. V lost 3 bases and J 6 bases, leaving 18 bases between the germline ends. Germline V gene sequence: CDR1 LGHDT, CDR2 YNNKEL (reference sequence). The CDR3 is 16 amino acids. CDR3 region: CASSQNLATGFNEQFF. The DNA of the CDR3 is TGTGCCAGCAGCCAGAACCTCGCGACTGGCTTCAATGAGCAGTTCTTC.

V and J are TRBV10-3 and TRBJ1-6, with D maybe TRBD1 (6 bases). This CDR3 is 14 amino acids long. Between the trimmed V and J ends, which lost 4 bases and 10 bases, there was a span of 14 bases. Germline V lookup: CDR1 ENHRY, CDR2 SYGVKD. The CDR3 is CAISGVQGSSPLHF. In nucleotides, the CDR3 is TGTGCCATCAGTGGGGTACAGGGAAGCTCACCCCTCCACTTT.